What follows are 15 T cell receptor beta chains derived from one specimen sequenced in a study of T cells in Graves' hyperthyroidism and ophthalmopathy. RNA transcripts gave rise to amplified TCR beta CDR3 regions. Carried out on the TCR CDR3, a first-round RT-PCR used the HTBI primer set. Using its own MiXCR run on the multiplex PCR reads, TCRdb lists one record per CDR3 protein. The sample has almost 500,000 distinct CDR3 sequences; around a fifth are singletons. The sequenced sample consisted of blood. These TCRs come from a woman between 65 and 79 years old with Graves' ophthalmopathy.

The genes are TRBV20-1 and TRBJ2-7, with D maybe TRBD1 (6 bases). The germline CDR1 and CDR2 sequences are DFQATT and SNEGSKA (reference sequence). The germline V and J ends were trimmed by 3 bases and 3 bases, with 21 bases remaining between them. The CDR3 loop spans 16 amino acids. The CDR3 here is CSASGSNRESNYEQYF. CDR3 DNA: TGCAGTGCTAGCGGATCGAACAGGGAAAGTAACTACGAGCAGTACTTC.

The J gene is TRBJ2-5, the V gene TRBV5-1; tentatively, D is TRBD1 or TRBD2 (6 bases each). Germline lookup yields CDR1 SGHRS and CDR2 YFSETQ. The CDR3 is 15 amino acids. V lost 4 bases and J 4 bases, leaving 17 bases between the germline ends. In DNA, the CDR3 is TGCGCCAGCAGCCCCGGCCTCAGGGGAGGAGAGACCCAGTACTTC. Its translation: CASSPGLRGGETQYF.

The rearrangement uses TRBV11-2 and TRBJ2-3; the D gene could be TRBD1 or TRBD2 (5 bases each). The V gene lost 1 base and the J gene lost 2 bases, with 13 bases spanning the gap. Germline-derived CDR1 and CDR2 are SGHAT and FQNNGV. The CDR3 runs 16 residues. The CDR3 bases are TGTGCCAGCAGCTTAGGGGACCCCACCAACACAGATACGCAGTATTTT. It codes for CASSLGDPTNTDTQYF.

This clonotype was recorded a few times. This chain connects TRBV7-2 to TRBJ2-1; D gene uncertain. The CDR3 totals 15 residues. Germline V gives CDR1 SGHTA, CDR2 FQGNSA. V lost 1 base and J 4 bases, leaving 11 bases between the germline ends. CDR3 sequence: CASSLVSDSYNEQFF. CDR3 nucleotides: TGTGCCAGCAGCTTAGTATCTGACTCTTACAATGAGCAGTTCTTC.

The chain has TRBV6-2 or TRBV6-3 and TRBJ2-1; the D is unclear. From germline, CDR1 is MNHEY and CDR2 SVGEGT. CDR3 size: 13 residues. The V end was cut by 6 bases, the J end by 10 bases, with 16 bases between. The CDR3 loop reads CASSDEWAGEQFF. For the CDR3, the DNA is TGTGCCAGCAGCGACGAATGGGCCGGCGAGCAGTTCTTC.

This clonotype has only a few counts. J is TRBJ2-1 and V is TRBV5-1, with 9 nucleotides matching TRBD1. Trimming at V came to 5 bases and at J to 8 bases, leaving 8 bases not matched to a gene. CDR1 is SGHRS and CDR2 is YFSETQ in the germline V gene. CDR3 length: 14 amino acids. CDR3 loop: CASSNTGGGDEQFF. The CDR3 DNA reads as TGCGCCAGCAGTAACACAGGGGGCGGCGATGAGCAGTTCTTC.

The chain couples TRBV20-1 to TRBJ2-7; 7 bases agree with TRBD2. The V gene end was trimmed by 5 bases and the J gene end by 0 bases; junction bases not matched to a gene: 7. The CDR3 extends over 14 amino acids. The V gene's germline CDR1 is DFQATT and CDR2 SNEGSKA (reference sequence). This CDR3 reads CSAAPRETSYEQYF. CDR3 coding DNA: TGCAGTGCTGCCCCGCGGGAGACCTCCTACGAGCAGTACTTC.

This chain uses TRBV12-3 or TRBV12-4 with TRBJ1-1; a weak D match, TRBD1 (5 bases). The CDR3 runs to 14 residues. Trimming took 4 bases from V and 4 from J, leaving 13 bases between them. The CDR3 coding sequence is TGTGCCAGCAGTTCAAGGGACTCGGGCACTGAAGCTTTCTTT. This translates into CASSSRDSGTEAFF.

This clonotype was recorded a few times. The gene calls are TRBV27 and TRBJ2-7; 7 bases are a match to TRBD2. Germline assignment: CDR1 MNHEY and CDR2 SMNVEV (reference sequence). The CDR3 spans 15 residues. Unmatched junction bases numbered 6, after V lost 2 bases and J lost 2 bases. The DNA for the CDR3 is TGTGCCAGCAGTTTAAGACTAGCAGGAACCTACGAGCAGTACTTC. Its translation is CASSLRLAGTYEQYF.

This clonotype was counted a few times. In DNA form, the CDR3 reads TGTGCCAGCAGCTTAGGGGGTGTGTCACCCCTCCACTTT. Translated: CASSLGGVSPLHF. This sequence joins TRBV7-2 and TRBJ1-6; D gene uncertain. Trimming shortened V by 1 base and J by 10 bases, and 8 bases separated the two germline ends. Germline CDR1 SGHTA, CDR2 FQGNSA. This CDR3 spans 13 amino acids. The whole variable domain, remainder taken from reference TRBV7-2 and TRBJ1-6, is GAGVSQSPSNKVTEKGKDVELRCDPISGHTALYWYRQSLGQGLEFLIYFQGNSAPDKSGLPSDRFSAERTGGSVSTLTIQRTQQEDSAVYLCASSLGGVSPLHFGNGTRLTVT.

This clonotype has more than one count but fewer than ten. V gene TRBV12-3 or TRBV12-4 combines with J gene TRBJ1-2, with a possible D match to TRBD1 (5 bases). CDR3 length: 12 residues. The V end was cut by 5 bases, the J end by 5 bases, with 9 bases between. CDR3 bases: TGTGCCAGCAGTGGGGGGTGGTATGGCTACACCTTC. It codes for CASSGGWYGYTF.

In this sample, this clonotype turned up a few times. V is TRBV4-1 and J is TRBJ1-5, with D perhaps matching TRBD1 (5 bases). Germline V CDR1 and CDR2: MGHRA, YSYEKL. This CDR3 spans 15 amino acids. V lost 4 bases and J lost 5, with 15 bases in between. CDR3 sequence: CASSLDGGGDQPQHF. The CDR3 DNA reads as TGCGCCAGCAGCCTCGACGGGGGGGGAGATCAGCCCCAGCATTTT.

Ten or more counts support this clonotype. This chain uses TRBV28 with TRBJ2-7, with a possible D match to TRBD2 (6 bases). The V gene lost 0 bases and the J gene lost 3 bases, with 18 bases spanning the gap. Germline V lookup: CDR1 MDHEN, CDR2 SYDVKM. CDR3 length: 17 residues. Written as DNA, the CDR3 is TGTGCCAGCAGTTTATGGGGCGGGGTCCCTAACCGCTACGAGCAGTACTTC. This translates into CASSLWGGVPNRYEQYF.

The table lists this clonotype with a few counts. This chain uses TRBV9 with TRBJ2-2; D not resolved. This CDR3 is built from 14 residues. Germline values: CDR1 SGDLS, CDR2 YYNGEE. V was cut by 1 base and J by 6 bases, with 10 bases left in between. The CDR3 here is CASSVPPVPGELFF. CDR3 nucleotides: TGTGCCAGCAGCGTACCCCCGGTGCCCGGGGAGCTGTTTTTT.

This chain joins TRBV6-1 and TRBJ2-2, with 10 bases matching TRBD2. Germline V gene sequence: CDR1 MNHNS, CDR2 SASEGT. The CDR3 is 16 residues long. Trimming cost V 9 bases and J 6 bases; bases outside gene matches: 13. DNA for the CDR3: TGTGCCAGTCCTAGCGGGAGAGTGAGTTCCGCCGGGGAGCTGTTTTTT. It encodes CASPSGRVSSAGELFF.